Reported below is one T cell receptor beta chain. The antigen is not known. The germline V gene has CDR1 SGHTA and CDR2 FQGNSA. There are 15 residues in the CDR3. V was trimmed by 2 bases and J by 4 bases, leaving 9 bases between them. This specimen comes from a study of cytomegalovirus exposure and HLA in healthy donors. The study, taken as a whole, reports: A later analysis associated 16,951 TCR beta sequences with HLA alleles at a 0.05 false discovery rate.

The PCR made use of 60 Vbeta and 13 Jbeta primers. Sequenced by immunoSEQ multiplex PCR; TCRdb stores in-frame clones only, minus some. Of roughly 200,000 clones listed, around 79% are singletons. The specimen was PBMCs. This TCR was recovered from a girl aged 5-17 years in good health and CMV-seropositive. This chain connects TRBV7-2 to TRBJ1-6, with a tentative D call TRBD1 (6 bases). The CDR3 here is CASSLSQGYNSPLHF. The DNA for the CDR3 is TGTGCCAGCAGCTTATCTCAGGGGTATAATTCACCCCTCCACTTT. The complete variable domain, with remaining parts taken from reference TRBV7-2 and TRBJ1-6, reads GAGVSQSPSNKVTEKGKDVELRCDPISGHTALYWYRQSLGQGLEFLIYFQGNSAPDKSGLPSDRFSAERTGGSVSTLTIQRTQQEDSAVYLCASSLSQGYNSPLHFGNGTRLTVT.